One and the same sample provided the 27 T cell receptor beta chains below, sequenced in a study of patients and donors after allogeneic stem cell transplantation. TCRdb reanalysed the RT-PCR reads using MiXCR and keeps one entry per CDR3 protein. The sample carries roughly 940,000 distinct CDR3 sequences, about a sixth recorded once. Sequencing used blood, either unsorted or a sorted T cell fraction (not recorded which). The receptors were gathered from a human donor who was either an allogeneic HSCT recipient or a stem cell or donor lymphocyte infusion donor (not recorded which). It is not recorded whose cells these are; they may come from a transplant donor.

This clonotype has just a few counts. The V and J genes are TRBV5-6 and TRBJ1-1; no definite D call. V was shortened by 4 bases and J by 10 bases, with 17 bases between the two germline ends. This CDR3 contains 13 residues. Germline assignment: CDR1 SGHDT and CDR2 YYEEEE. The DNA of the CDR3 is TGTGCCAGCAGCCGAAGGGTCCTAGTGAGAGCTTTCTTT. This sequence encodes CASSRRVLVRAFF.

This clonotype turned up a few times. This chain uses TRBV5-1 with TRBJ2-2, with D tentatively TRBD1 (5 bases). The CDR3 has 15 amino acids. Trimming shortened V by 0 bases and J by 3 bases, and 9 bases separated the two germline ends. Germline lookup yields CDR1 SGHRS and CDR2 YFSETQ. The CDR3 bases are TGCGCCAGCAGCTTGGAGGGGCTCGACACCGGGGAGCTGTTTTTT. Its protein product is CASSLEGLDTGELFF.

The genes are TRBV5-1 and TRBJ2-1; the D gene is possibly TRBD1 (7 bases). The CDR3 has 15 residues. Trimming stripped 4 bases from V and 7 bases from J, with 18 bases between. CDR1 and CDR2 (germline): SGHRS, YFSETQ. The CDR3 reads CASSPGVQGVNEQFF. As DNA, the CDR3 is TGCGCCAGCAGCCCGGGGGTGCAGGGGGTAAATGAGCAGTTCTTC.

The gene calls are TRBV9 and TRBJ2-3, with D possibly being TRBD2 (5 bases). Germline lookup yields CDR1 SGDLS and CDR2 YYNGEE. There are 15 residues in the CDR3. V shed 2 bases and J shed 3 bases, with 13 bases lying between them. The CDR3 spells CASSVGSFGTDTQYF. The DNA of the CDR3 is TGTGCCAGCAGCGTGGGGAGTTTCGGGACAGATACGCAGTATTTT.

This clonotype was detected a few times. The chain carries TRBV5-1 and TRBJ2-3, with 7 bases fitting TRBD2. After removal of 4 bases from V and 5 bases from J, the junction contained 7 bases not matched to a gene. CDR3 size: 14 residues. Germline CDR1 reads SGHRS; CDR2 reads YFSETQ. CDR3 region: CASSPGRAEDTQYF. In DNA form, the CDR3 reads TGCGCCAGCAGCCCAGGGAGGGCTGAAGATACGCAGTATTTT. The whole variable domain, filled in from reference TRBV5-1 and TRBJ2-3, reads KAGVTQTPRYLIKTRGQQVTLSCSPISGHRSVSWYQQTPGQGLQFLFEYFSETQRNKGNFPGRFSGRQFSNSRSEMNVSTLELGDSALYLCASSPGRAEDTQYFGPGTRLTVL.

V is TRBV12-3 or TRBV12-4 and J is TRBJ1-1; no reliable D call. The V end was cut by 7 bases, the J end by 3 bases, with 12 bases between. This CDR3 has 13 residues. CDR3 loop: CASTSLRDTEAFF. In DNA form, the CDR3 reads TGTGCCAGCACTTCATTAAGGGACACTGAAGCTTTCTTT.

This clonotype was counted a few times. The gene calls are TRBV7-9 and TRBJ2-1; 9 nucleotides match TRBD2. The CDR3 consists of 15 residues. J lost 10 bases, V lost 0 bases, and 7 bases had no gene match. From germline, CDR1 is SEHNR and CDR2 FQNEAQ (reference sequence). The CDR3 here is CASSLAGAGGGEQFF. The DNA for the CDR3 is TGTGCCAGCAGCTTAGCAGGTGCGGGGGGGGGAGAGCAGTTCTTC.

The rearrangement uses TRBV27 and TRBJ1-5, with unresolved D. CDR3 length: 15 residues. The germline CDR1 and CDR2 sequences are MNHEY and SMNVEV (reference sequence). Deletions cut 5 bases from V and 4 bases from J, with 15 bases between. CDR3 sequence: CASSAIRTGNQPQHF. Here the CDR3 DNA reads TGTGCCAGCAGTGCTATTCGGACGGGGAATCAGCCCCAGCATTTT.

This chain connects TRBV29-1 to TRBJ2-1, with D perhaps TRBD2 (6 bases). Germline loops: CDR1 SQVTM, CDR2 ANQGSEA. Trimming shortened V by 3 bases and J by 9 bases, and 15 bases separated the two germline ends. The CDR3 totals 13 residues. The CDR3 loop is CSVDTRLGGEQFF. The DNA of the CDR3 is TGCAGCGTTGACACTCGACTAGGTGGTGAGCAGTTCTTC.

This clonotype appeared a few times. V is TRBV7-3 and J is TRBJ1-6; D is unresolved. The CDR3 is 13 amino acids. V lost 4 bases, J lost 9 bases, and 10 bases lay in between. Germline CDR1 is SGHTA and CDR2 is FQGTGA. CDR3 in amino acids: CASSWTGSSPLHF. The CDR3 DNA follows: TGTGCCAGCAGCTGGACGGGCAGTTCACCCCTCCACTTT.

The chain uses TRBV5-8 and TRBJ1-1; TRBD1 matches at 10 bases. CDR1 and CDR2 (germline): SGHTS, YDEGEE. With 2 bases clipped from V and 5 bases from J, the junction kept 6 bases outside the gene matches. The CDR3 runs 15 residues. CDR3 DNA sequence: TGTGCCAGCAGCTTCGACAGGGGGCTGGGGACTGAAGCTTTCTTT. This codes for CASSFDRGLGTEAFF. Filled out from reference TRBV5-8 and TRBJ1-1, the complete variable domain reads EAGVTQSPTHLIKTRGQQATLRCSPISGHTSVYWYQQALGLGLQFLLWYDEGEERNRGNFPPRFSGRQFPNYSSELNVNALELEDSALYLCASSFDRGLGTEAFFGQGTRLTVV.

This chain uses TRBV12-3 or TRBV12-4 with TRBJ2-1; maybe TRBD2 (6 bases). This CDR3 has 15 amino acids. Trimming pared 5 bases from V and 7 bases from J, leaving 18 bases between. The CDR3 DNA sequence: TGTGCCAGCAGTCCCATGGTGGGAGGTGTGAATGAGCAGTTCTTC. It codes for CASSPMVGGVNEQFF.

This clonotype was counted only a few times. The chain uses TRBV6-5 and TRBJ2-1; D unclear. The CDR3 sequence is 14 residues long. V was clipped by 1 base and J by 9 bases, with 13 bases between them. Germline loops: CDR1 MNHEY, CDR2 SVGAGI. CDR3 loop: CASSYWFHLSEQFF. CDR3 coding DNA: TGTGCCAGCAGTTACTGGTTTCATCTTAGTGAGCAGTTCTTC.

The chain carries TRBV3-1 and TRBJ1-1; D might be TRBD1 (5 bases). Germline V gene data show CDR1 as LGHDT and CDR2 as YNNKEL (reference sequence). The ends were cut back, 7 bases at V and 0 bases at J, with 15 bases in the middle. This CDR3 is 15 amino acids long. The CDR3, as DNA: TGTGCCAGCATCCAGACTACAGGCTTGAACACTGAAGCTTTCTTT. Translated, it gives CASIQTTGLNTEAFF.

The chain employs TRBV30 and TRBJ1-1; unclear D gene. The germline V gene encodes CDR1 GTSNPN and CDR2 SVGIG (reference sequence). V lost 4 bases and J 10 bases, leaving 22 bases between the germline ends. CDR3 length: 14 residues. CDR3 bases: TGTGCCTGGAAAGGTTCCAAAGCGGCTACCGGAGCTTTCTTT. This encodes CAWKGSKAATGAFF.

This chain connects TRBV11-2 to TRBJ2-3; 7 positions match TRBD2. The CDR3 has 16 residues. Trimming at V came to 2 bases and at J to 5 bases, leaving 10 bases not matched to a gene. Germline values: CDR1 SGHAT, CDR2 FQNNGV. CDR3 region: CASSLHRGTTIDTQYF. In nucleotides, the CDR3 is TGTGCCAGCAGCTTACACCGGGGGACTACCATAGATACGCAGTATTTT.

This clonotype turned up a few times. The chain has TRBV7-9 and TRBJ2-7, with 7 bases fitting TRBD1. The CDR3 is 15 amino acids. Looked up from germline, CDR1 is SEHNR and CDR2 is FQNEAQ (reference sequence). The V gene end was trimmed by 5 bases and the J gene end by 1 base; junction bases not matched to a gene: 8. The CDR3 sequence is CASSKSTGVSYEQYF. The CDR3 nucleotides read TGTGCCAGCAGCAAATCTACAGGGGTATCCTACGAGCAGTACTTC.

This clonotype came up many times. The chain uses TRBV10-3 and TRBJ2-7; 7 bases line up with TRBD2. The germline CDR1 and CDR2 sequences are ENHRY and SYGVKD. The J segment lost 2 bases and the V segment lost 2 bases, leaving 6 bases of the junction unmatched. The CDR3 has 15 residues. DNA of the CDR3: TGTGCCATCAGTGAGAGCGGGGACTCTACCTACGAGCAGTACTTC. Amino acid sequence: CAISESGDSTYEQYF.

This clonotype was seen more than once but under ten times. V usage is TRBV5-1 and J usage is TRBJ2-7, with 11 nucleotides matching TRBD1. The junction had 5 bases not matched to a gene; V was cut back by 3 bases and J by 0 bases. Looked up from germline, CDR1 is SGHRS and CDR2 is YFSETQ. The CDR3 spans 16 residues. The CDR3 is CASSSGQGAISYEQYF. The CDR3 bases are TGCGCCAGCAGCTCCGGACAGGGGGCTATCTCCTACGAGCAGTACTTC.

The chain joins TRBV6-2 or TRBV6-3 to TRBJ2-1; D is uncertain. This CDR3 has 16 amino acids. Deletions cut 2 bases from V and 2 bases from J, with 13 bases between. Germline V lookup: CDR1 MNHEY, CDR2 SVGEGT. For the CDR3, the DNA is TGTGCCAGCAGTTACATATTCGGCGGACCCTACAATGAGCAGTTCTTC. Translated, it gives CASSYIFGGPYNEQFF.

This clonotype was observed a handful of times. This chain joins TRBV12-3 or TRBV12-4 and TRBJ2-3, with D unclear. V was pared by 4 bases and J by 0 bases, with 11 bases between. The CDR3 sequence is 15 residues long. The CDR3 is CASSSTRQSTDTQYF. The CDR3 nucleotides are TGTGCCAGCAGTTCCACCCGACAAAGCACAGATACGCAGTATTTT.

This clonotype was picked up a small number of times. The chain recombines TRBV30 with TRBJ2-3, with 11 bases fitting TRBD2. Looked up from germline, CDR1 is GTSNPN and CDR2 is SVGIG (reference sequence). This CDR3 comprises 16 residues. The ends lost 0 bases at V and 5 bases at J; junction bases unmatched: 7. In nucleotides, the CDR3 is TGTGCCTGGAGTGTGCAACTAGCGGGAGTAAAAGATACGCAGTATTTT. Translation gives CAWSVQLAGVKDTQYF.

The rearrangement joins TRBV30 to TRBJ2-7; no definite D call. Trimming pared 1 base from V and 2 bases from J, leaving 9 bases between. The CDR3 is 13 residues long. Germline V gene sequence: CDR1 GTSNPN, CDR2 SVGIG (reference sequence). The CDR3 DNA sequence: TGTGCCTGGAGTGCCCTTGTAACCTACGAGCAGTACTTC. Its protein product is CAWSALVTYEQYF.

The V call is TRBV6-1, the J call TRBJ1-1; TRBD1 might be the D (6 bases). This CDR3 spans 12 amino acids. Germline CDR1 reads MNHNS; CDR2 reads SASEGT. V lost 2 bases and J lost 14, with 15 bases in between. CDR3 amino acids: CASSEFGGPAFF. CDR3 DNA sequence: TGTGCCAGCAGTGAATTCGGGGGCCCGGCCTTCTTT.

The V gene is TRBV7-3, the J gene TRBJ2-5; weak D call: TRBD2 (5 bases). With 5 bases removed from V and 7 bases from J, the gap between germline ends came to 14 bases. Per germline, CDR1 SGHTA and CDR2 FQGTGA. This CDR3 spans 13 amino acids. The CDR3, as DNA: TGTGCCAGCAGCCCGAATTACCGGGGGACCCAGTACTTC. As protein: CASSPNYRGTQYF.

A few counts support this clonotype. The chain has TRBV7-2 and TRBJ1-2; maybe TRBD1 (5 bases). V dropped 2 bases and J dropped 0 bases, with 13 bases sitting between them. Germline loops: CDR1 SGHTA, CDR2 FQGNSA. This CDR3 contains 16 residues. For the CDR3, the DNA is TGTGCCAGCAGCTTAAGGCAGGGAACCCCTAACTATGGCTACACCTTC. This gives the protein CASSLRQGTPNYGYTF.

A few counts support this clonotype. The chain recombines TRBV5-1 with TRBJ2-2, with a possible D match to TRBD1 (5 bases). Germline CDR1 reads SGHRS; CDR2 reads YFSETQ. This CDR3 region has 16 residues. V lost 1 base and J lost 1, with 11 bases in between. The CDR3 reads CASSLPPQGNTGELFF. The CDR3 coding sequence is TGCGCCAGCAGCTTGCCCCCGCAGGGGAACACCGGGGAGCTGTTTTTT.